The 11 T cell receptor beta chains reported below all come from one sample, sequenced in a study of T cell responses to AZD1222 COVID-19 vaccine. The method was immunoSEQ multiplex PCR; TCRdb's version includes in-frame clones alone and lacks a portion of them. The data hold 65,000 to 85,000 clones, with approximately 88% observed a single time. Sequencing was performed on peripheral blood, taken 28 days after the second dose of the MenACWY control vaccine. The receptors derive from an adult who received the MenACWY meningococcal vaccine as a control.

The chain employs TRBV7-2 and TRBJ2-7, with 9 bases lining up with TRBD1. The length of the CDR3 is 15 residues. V shed 4 bases, J shed 1 base, and the junction held 5 bases outside the gene matches. The germline gives CDR1 SGHTA, CDR2 FQGNSA. CDR3 sequence: CASSWTGQGSYEQYF. As DNA, the CDR3 is TGTGCCAGCAGCTGGACGGGACAGGGATCCTACGAGCAGTACTTC.

The V call is TRBV5-1, the J call TRBJ2-3; TRBD2 matches at 11 bases. The CDR3 totals 19 residues. V was clipped by 2 bases and J by 4 bases; unmatched bases: 15. Germline V gene sequence: CDR1 SGHRS, CDR2 YFSETQ. CDR3 in DNA: TGCGCCAGCAGCTTACAATTGACTCTAGCGGGGGGCCTTGCAGATACGCAGTATTTT. Encoded protein: CASSLQLTLAGGLADTQYF.

The rearrangement links TRBV7-2 to TRBJ2-2; the D gene is possibly TRBD2 (7 bases). The V end lost 0 bases, the J end lost 3 bases, and 14 bases lay between the germline ends. CDR1 and CDR2 from the germline V gene are SGHTA and FQGNSA. This CDR3 spans 17 amino acids. The CDR3 spells CASSLAGGAQDTGELFF. Written as DNA, the CDR3 is TGTGCCAGCAGCTTAGCGGGGGGGGCTCAGGACACCGGGGAGCTGTTTTTT.

This clone has only one observation. The CDR3 DNA follows: TGTGCCACCGCCGCCCGTCCAAACCCTAACTATGGCTACACCTTC. Translating it yields CATAARPNPNYGYTF. This sequence joins TRBV28 and TRBJ1-2, with D uncertain. The CDR3 runs 15 residues. Germline-derived CDR1 and CDR2 are MDHEN and SYDVKM. The V gene lost 10 bases and the J gene lost 0 bases, with 18 bases spanning the gap.

This chain connects TRBV12-5 to TRBJ1-2, with TRBD1 identical over 7 bases. The CDR3 length is 18 residues. The V and J ends lost 1 base and 2 bases, in that order; junction bases with no gene match: 13. Germline V gene sequence: CDR1 LGHNT, CDR2 FRNRAP. CDR3 region: CASGLASGQVAPNYGYTF. CDR3 sequence (DNA): TGTGCTAGTGGTTTGGCAAGCGGACAGGTCGCGCCCAACTATGGCTACACCTTC.

The CDR3 region is CASCQYSGGANEQFF. In DNA, the CDR3 is TGTGCCAGCTGTCAATATAGCGGGGGGGCAAATGAGCAGTTCTTC. The chain has TRBV28 and TRBJ2-1; 11 bases agree with TRBD2. V lost 8 bases, J lost 7 bases, and 10 bases stayed unmatched. The CDR3 covers 15 residues. Germline-derived CDR1 and CDR2 are MDHEN and SYDVKM.

J is TRBJ2-3 and V is TRBV12-3 or TRBV12-4; D is undetermined. This CDR3 region has 11 residues. Between the trimmed V and J ends, which lost 2 bases and 5 bases, there was a span of 2 bases. CDR3 amino acids: CASSLIDTQYF. In DNA form, the CDR3 reads TGTGCCAGCAGTTTAATAGATACGCAGTATTTT.

CDR3 coding DNA: TGTGCCAGCAGCCTGCGAAGTACCCCAGCGACAGGCGAATACTTC. This sequence encodes CASSLRSTPATGEYF. The genes are TRBV3-1 (or the pseudogene TRBV3-2) and TRBJ2-5; possible D gene TRBD1, 6 bases. The CDR3 has 15 amino acids. Trimming stripped 4 bases from V and 14 bases from J, with 26 bases between. The germline gives CDR1 LGHDT, CDR2 YNNKEL (reference sequence).

The V gene is TRBV6-4, the J gene TRBJ1-5; the D gene is possibly TRBD1 (5 bases). Trimming cost V 4 bases and J 2 bases, with 12 bases left between them. This CDR3 is 15 amino acids long. From germline, CDR1 is MRHNA and CDR2 SNTAGT. CDR3 protein: CASSVDSLGNQPQHF. CDR3 DNA: TGTGCCAGCAGTGTAGACAGCTTAGGCAATCAGCCCCAGCATTTT.

This chain joins TRBV6-4 and TRBJ2-1; 7 nucleotides agree with TRBD1. The germline V gene encodes CDR1 MRHNA and CDR2 SNTAGT. This CDR3 comprises 12 residues. V lost 8 bases to trimming and J lost 5 bases; unmatched junction nucleotides: 3. The CDR3 spells CASGQGDNEQFF. CDR3 DNA: TGTGCCAGCGGCCAGGGGGACAATGAGCAGTTCTTC.

The rearrangement uses TRBV5-1 and TRBJ2-5; TRBD1 or TRBD2 may be the D gene (6 bases each). The CDR3 sequence is 14 residues long. Germline-derived CDR1 and CDR2 are SGHRS and YFSETQ. V was clipped by 4 bases and J by 3 bases, with 13 bases between them. CDR3 sequence: CASSPGALEETQYF. The CDR3 bases are TGCGCCAGCAGCCCGGGGGCCTTAGAAGAGACCCAGTACTTC.